Described below is a single T cell receptor beta chain sequence and its context. What it recognizes is unknown. Trimming pared 0 bases from V and 6 bases from J, leaving 5 bases between. The CDR3 covers 12 residues. In germline, CDR1 is DFQATT, CDR2 SNEGSKA (reference sequence). TCRB libraries came from RNA via three nested multiplex PCR rounds. TCRB cDNA was made from 0.4 to 0.6 ug total RNA. MiXCR, run by TCRdb on the multiplex PCR reads, gives a single entry per CDR3 protein. Found here are about 11,000 distinct CDR3 sequences, 65% to 75% of them singletons; the top ten hold approximately 41%. The data were taken from a study of tumor-infiltrating lymphocytes in glioblastoma multiforme. Whole-study results and caveats: The TCR and somatic mutation analysis included just one glioblastoma patient. Clone frequencies may be distorted by unequal TCR transcripts per cell.

The origin of this receptor is a male donor with glioblastoma. What was sequenced was brain tumor tissue. The chain joins TRBV20-1 to TRBJ1-4, with unresolved D. CDR3 in DNA: TGCAGTGCTAGAGATGAGGATGAAAAACTGTTTTTT. Translated, it gives CSARDEDEKLFF.